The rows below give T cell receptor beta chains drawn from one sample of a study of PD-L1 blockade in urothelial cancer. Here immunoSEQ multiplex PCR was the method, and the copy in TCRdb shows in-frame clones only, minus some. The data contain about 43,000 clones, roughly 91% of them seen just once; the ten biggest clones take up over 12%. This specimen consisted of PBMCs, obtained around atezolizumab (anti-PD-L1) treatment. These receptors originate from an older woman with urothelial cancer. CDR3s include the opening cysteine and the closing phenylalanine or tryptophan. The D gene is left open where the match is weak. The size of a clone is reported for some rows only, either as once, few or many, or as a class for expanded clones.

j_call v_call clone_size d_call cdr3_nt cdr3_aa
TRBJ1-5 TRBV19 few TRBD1 TGTGCCAGTAGTAGAGGACAGGCGGCTCAGCCCCAGCATTTT CASSRGQAAQPQHF
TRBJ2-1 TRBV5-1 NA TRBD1 TGCGCCAGCAGCCCCGGGACAGGGCACTTCAGCGAGCAGTTCTTC CASSPGTGHFSEQFF
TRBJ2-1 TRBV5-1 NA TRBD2 TGCGCCAGCAGCTCCTCGGGAGGCAATGAGCAGTTCTTC CASSSSGGNEQFF
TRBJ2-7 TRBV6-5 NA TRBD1 TGTGCCAGCAGTCCCCCGACAGGGAGTTTCGAGCAGTACTTC CASSPPTGSFEQYF
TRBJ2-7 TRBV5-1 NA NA TGCGCCAGCAGCTTACAGGGTTATAACTCCTACGAGCAGTACTTC CASSLQGYNSYEQYF
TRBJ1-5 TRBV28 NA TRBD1 TGTGCCAGCAGTCCCTGGACAGGGGCGGTGACTCAGCCCCAGCATTTT CASSPWTGAVTQPQHF
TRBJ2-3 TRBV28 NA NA TGTGCCAGCAATACCCCAGCGGGCACGCAGTATTTT CASNTPAGTQYF
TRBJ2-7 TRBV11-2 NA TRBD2 TGTGCCAGCAGCTTAGTTAGCGGGGGATCTCACGAGCAGTACTTC CASSLVSGGSHEQYF
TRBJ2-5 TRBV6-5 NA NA TGTGCCAGCATCCCAACAGGGTGGGAGACCCAGTACTTC CASIPTGWETQYF
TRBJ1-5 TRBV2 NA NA TGTGCCAGCAGTGAGGAGCAATCGGGTCAGCCCCAGCATTTT CASSEEQSGQPQHF
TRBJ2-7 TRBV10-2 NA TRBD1 TGCGCCAGCAGCCCAGGGGGCGCCTACGAGCAGTACTTC CASSPGGAYEQYF
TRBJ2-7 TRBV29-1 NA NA TGCAGCGTTGCAGACAGTGCCGGAGCGTCCTACGAGCAGTACTTC CSVADSAGASYEQYF
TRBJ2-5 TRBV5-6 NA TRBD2 TGTGCCAGCAGCTTAGAGGGACTAGCGGGAGGGCCGGAGACCCAGTACTTC CASSLEGLAGGPETQYF
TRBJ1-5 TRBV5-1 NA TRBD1 TGCGCCAGCAGCCCGGGACAGGCTAGCAATCAGCCCCAGCATTTT CASSPGQASNQPQHF
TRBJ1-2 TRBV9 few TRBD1 TGTGCCAGCAGCGTAGTAGGGACAGTGGATGGCTACACCTTC CASSVVGTVDGYTF
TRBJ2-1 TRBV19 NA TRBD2 TGTGCCAGTAGTATTCCAGCGGGAGGGCCACGGCTCAATGAGCAGTTCTTC CASSIPAGGPRLNEQFF
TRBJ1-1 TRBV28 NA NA TGTGCCAGCAGTTTGGCGGGCATGAACACTGAAGCTTTCTTT CASSLAGMNTEAFF
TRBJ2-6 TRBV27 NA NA TGTGCCAGCAGTCCCCGAGACAGGTTTCCCCCCTCTGGGGCCAACGTCCTGACTTTC CASSPRDRFPPSGANVLTF
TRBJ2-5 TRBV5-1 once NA TGCGCCAGCAGCTTGGAAGGCGGGTTGGGGGAGACCCAGTACTTC CASSLEGGLGETQYF
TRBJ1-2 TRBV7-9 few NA TGTGCCAGCAGCCCAGCGGCAGGGGTTCTCTATGGCTACACCTTC CASSPAAGVLYGYTF